This T cell receptor (beta chain) is from a study of chemoradiotherapy in HPV16-positive cancers (dated by TCRdb to between 2021 and 2023). With regard to the full study: Candidate HPV-specific T-cell clones and common TCR motifs were defined by functional T-cell assays performed on cells from a couple of HPV16-positive patients. Whether T-cell immunity against the HPV oncoproteins E6 and E7 changes during chemoradiotherapy and whether survival is affected by this immunity were examined in the study. Next, the candidate HPV-specific TCRs and motifs were followed in TCR repertoires from more than 70 patients with HPV-related cancers. On the study overall, not on this receptor specifically: The functional definition of HPV-specific T cells came from only a couple of HPV16-positive patients, and the survival association was reported for HPV16-positive patients. Among HPV16-positive patients, expansion of HPV-responsive T cells during chemoradiotherapy was associated with better recurrence-free survival. Expansion of candidate HPV-specific clones and E7-related TCR motifs was observed in the tumor microenvironment during treatment, whereas no such expansion was observed for non-HPV-specific T cells.

Spanning cysteine to phenylalanine, the CDR3 consists of 15 amino acids. Only the CDR3 portion is preserved as DNA: 45 bases, with reading frame beginning at the first base. CDR1 and CDR2, per the germline V gene (reference sequence), are LNHDA and SQIVND. V sheds 6 bases and J sheds 0 bases, leaving 12 bases between their ends. This clone is a singleton in its sample. The specificity of this receptor is unknown. No base quality values were provided; no much bigger clone lies one nucleotide off. Repertoires were sampled repeatedly over the course of chemoradiotherapy so that clonal expansion in the tumor microenvironment could be followed. The method was the immunoSEQ multiplex PCR assay. TCRdb carries this immuneACCESS record with in-frame sequences only. Its versions omit some clonotypes, under half of them owing to an unresolved V gene in the studies checked, with the rest unexplained. This sample has some 890 clones in its table, and about 80% of those were observed once. The top ten clones comprise roughly an eighth of the sample.

This receptor was obtained from a human donor with HPV-associated anogenital cancer. Material: tumor tissue, obtained from a patient who underwent chemoradiotherapy. The chain is assembled from TRBV19 and TRBJ1-3, with no reliable assignment of the D segment. The CDR3 amino acid sequence is: CASRSWDNSGNTIYF. The DNA sequence reads TGTGCCAGTAGGAGCTGGGATAACTCTGGAAACACCATATATTTT.